This T cell receptor beta chain was documented in a study of OX40 agonist ivuxolimab in advanced cancers. Turning to the study itself: The patients received ivuxolimab by intravenous route every 2 weeks at 0.01 to 10 mg/kg.

Study-wide results and limits: In general, CD8+ T cells held more expanded clones than CD4+ did, on average. Also present in some nonresponders was a low level of normalized T-cell clonal expansion.

The data were produced by immunoSEQ multiplex PCR, yet TCRdb's version contains in-frame clones alone and is incomplete. Counted here are 150,000 to 180,000 clones, approximately 94% occurring once; the ten biggest clones make up approximately 0.32%. About this clone itself: Its antigen is still unknown.

Germline V gene lookup returns CDR1 MNHEY and CDR2 SVGAGI. The CDR3 is 14 residues long. Unmatched junction bases numbered 2, after V lost 0 bases and J lost 8 bases. This rearrangement joins TRBV6-5 to TRBJ2-1; 9 nucleotides match TRBD1. This TCR was sampled from an adult with an advanced solid tumor such as melanoma, head and neck, liver or kidney cancer. Sequencing used CD4+ or CD8+ T cells sorted from blood, obtained in a trial of the OX40 agonist ivuxolimab. The CDR3 bases are TGTGCCAGCAGTTACTCGACAGGGGGGGATGAGCAGTTCTTC. This sequence encodes CASSYSTGGDEQFF.